This entry concerns a single T cell receptor beta chain. Its antigen is not identified. The data were taken from a study of T cell repertoires in cytomegalovirus infection. For the study at large: Public TCR beta signatures provided an indication of both CMV infection and a matching HLA type. Points from the study as a whole: HLA-C-restricted CMV-specific TCR beta clonotypes prevailed in the ex vivo response.

TCRdb re-analysed the reads in MiXCR, keeping a single row per CDR3 protein. This table has roughly 920,000 distinct CDR3 sequences, approximately 31% appearing once. This CDR3 region has 13 residues. The V gene's germline CDR1 is SGDLS and CDR2 YYNGEE. The V gene lost 3 bases and the J gene lost 8 bases, with 11 bases spanning the gap. The receptor was isolated from a human donor in good health (CMV status not recorded). Some clones in this sample may be carry-over from other donors' samples. The genes are TRBV9 and TRBJ2-2, with unresolved D. Source: cultured CD8+ T cells from PBMCs, taken from culture after CMV antigen stimulation. In DNA, the CDR3 is TGTGCCAGCAGCGAGGATGTCGCGGGGGAGCTGTTTTTT. As protein: CASSEDVAGELFF.